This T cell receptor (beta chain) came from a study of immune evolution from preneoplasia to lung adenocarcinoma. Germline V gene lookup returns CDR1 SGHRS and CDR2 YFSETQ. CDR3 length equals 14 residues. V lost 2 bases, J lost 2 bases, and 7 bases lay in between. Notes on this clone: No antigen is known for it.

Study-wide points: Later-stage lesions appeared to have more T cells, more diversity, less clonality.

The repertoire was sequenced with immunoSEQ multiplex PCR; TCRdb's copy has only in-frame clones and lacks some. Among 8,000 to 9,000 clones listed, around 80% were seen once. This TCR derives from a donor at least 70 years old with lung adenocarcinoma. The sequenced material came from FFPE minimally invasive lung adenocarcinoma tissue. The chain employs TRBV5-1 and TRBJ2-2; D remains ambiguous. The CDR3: CASSFDSNTGELFF. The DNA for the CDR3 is TGCGCCAGCAGCTTCGACTCAAACACCGGGGAGCTGTTTTTT.